Below are 29 T cell receptor beta chains sequenced from a single sample in a study of beta chain features in type 1 diabetes. General observations from the study: Moderate yet significant TCRB CDR3 shortening was seen in Type 1 diabetes patients in all four CD4+ subsets.

Every bit of the isolated RNA underwent reverse transcription, so sequencing read expressed TCRB transcripts. Profiled with immunoSEQ multiplex PCR; TCRdb holds only in-frame clones, not every one. Altogether around 25,000 clones are present, under 70% being singletons, with the ten largest covering around 1.1%. The antigens of these receptors remain unknown. Material for sequencing was stem cell memory CD4+ T cells from blood. These receptor sequences come from a woman in her 40s with type 1 diabetes.

This chain joins TRBV5-8 and TRBJ1-1, with 11 bases aligning to TRBD1. CDR3 length: 14 amino acids. The ends lost 6 bases at V and 5 bases at J; junction bases unmatched: 6. Germline CDR1 is SGHTS and CDR2 is YDEGEE. DNA of the CDR3: TGTGCCAGCATCAGGGGACAGGGGGAAACTGAAGCTTTCTTT. Protein product: CASIRGQGETEAFF.

This clone occurred once. The V gene is TRBV27, the J gene TRBJ1-2; D possibly corresponds to TRBD1 (5 bases). The CDR3 runs 14 residues. CDR1 is MNHEY, CDR2 SMNVEV, per germline (reference sequence). The V end lost 2 bases, the J end lost 1 base, and 8 bases lay between the germline ends. Here the CDR3 DNA reads TGTGCCAGCAGTTTACGGGGGAATAACTATGGCTACACCTTC. This encodes CASSLRGNNYGYTF.

The chain links TRBV6-5 to TRBJ1-1; D may be TRBD1 (5 bases). V lost 5 bases and J 6 bases, leaving 13 bases between the germline ends. The germline V gene has CDR1 MNHEY and CDR2 SVGAGI. The CDR3 extends over 13 amino acids. CDR3 sequence: CASSPLREAEAFF. Here the CDR3 DNA reads TGTGCCAGCAGTCCCCTCAGGGAGGCTGAAGCTTTCTTT.

V is TRBV5-1 and J is TRBJ1-1; 7 bases line up with TRBD1. The V gene's germline CDR1 is SGHRS and CDR2 YFSETQ. With 1 base clipped from V and 1 base from J, the junction kept 4 bases outside the gene matches. This CDR3 contains 15 residues. In nucleotides, the CDR3 is TGCGCCAGCAGCTTGTCGGACAGGCAGAACACTGAAGCTTTCTTT. Encoded protein: CASSLSDRQNTEAFF. The whole variable domain, filled in from reference TRBV5-1 and TRBJ1-1, reads KAGVTQTPRYLIKTRGQQVTLSCSPISGHRSVSWYQQTPGQGLQFLFEYFSETQRNKGNFPGRFSGRQFSNSRSEMNVSTLELGDSALYLCASSLSDRQNTEAFFGQGTRLTVV.

The rearrangement uses TRBV7-3 and TRBJ1-2; D might be TRBD1 (6 bases). Germline V gene lookup returns CDR1 SGHTA and CDR2 FQGTGA. The CDR3 extends over 13 amino acids. V lost 3 bases and J lost 8, with 13 bases in between. CDR3 in DNA: TGTGCCAGCAGCTTTGTCAGGGGTGGCGGCTACACCTTC. Translated, it gives CASSFVRGGGYTF.

This chain uses TRBV5-4 with TRBJ2-7, with D perhaps TRBD1 (6 bases). Germline V gene sequence: CDR1 SGHNT, CDR2 YYREEE (reference sequence). Trimming cost V 1 base and J 1 base, with 9 bases left between them. CDR3 length: 14 residues. The CDR3 sequence is CASSLTGTSYEQYF. For the CDR3, the DNA is TGTGCCAGCAGCTTGACGGGGACATCCTACGAGCAGTACTTC. The variable domain in full, with the rest retrieved from reference TRBV5-4 and TRBJ2-7, is ETGVTQSPTHLIKTRGQQVTLRCSSQSGHNTVSWYQQALGQGPQFIFQYYREEENGRGNFPPRFSGLQFPNYSSELNVNALELDDSALYLCASSLTGTSYEQYFGPGTRLTVT.

The chain joins TRBV28 to TRBJ2-7, with 7 bases matching TRBD2. V was pared by 6 bases and J by 3 bases, with 8 bases of the junction left unmatched. Germline V lookup: CDR1 MDHEN, CDR2 SYDVKM. The CDR3 has 14 amino acids. CDR3 loop: CASSQGGEGYEQYF. CDR3 bases: TGTGCCAGCAGCCAAGGAGGGGAGGGCTACGAGCAGTACTTC.

This sequence joins TRBV4-2 and TRBJ2-2; no definite D call. V shed 3 bases and J shed 5 bases, with 7 bases lying between them. Germline V gives CDR1 LGHNA, CDR2 YNFKEQ. CDR3 length: 13 residues. The CDR3 sequence: CASSHPLTGELFF. The CDR3 DNA sequence: TGTGCCAGCAGCCATCCCTTAACCGGGGAGCTGTTTTTT.

This clone was observed a handful of times. Here the CDR3 DNA reads TGTGCCAGCTCACCATCAGGGATTAGCAATCAGCCCCAGCATTTT. It is translated as CASSPSGISNQPQHF. V and J are TRBV18 and TRBJ1-5; a possible D gene is TRBD1 (5 bases). V was clipped by 2 bases and J by 0 bases, with 8 bases between them. Germline V CDR1 and CDR2: KGHSH, LQKENI. The CDR3 is made up of 15 amino acids.

The V call is TRBV11-1, the J call TRBJ2-1; 7 bases fit TRBD1. With 5 bases clipped from V and 4 bases from J, the junction kept 11 bases outside the gene matches. The CDR3 runs 16 residues. CDR1 and CDR2 (germline): SGHAT, FQDESV (reference sequence). The chain's CDR3 is CASSLSGTERYNEQFF. Here the CDR3 DNA reads TGTGCCAGCAGCCTTTCCGGGACAGAAAGATACAATGAGCAGTTCTTC.

The CDR3 spells CASSLAASGSYNEQFF. The CDR3 nucleotides read TGTGCCAGCAGCCTAGCGGCTAGCGGTTCCTACAATGAGCAGTTCTTC. The rearrangement joins TRBV4-2 to TRBJ2-1, with 7 bases matching TRBD2. V shed 4 bases, J shed 1 base, and the junction held 7 bases outside the gene matches. CDR3 length: 16 amino acids. The germline V gene encodes CDR1 LGHNA and CDR2 YNFKEQ.

This clone has only a few counts. This chain connects TRBV7-2 to TRBJ1-2; a weak D match, TRBD1 (6 bases). The CDR3 is 13 amino acids. Germline CDR1 and CDR2: SGHTA and FQGNSA. Trimming shortened V by 1 base and J by 8 bases, and 11 bases separated the two germline ends. The CDR3, as DNA: TGTGCCAGCAGCTTAGAACAGGGCCGGGGCTACACCTTC. It encodes CASSLEQGRGYTF.

The chain couples TRBV4-3 to TRBJ2-1, with TRBD2 identical over 9 bases. CDR1 and CDR2 from the germline V gene are LGHNA and YSLEER. This CDR3 contains 15 residues. Trimming took 4 bases from V and 6 from J; bases not matched to a gene: 7. The CDR3 spells CASSRGTSQCNEQFF. CDR3 nucleotides: TGCGCCAGCAGCCGCGGGACTAGCCAATGCAATGAGCAGTTCTTC.

This clone was counted only a few times. This chain connects TRBV25-1 to TRBJ2-3; possibly TRBD2 for D (6 bases). This CDR3 has 18 residues. With 3 bases removed from V and 1 base from J, the gap between germline ends came to 20 bases. Germline V gene lookup returns CDR1 MGHDK and CDR2 SYGVNS. The CDR3 DNA is TGTGCCAGCAGTGAGGTTGTCTGGGCGGGGACCCGCACAGATACGCAGTATTTT. Translated, it gives CASSEVVWAGTRTDTQYF.

This clone was counted only a few times. This chain uses TRBV7-9 with TRBJ2-3; no firm D call. In germline, CDR1 is SEHNR, CDR2 FQNEAQ (reference sequence). The CDR3 runs 14 residues. Trimming took off 5 bases at V and 0 bases at J, with 9 bases between the two ends. The chain's CDR3 is CASSEERSTDTQYF. CDR3 in DNA: TGTGCCAGCAGCGAGGAGAGAAGCACAGATACGCAGTATTTT. The full variable domain, its missing parts supplied by reference TRBV7-9 and TRBJ2-3, is DTGVSQNPRHKITKRGQNVTFRCDPISEHNRLYWYRQTLGQGPEFLTYFQNEAQLEKSRLLSDRFSAERPKGSFSTLEIQRTEQGDSAMYLCASSEERSTDTQYFGPGTRLTVL.

This chain joins TRBV7-6 and TRBJ2-3; a weak D match, TRBD1 (5 bases). Trimming shortened V by 1 base and J by 1 base, and 12 bases separated the two germline ends. This CDR3 contains 16 residues. Germline CDR1 reads SGHVS; CDR2 reads FNYEAQ. The CDR3 sequence: CASSLEVSGRTDTQYF. The CDR3 region has the DNA TGTGCCAGCAGCTTAGAGGTTTCAGGGCGCACAGATACGCAGTATTTT.

The gene calls are TRBV4-2 and TRBJ2-1, with 10 bases lining up with TRBD2. The CDR3 extends over 16 amino acids. After removal of 4 bases from V and 7 bases from J, the junction contained 10 bases not matched to a gene. Germline values: CDR1 LGHNA, CDR2 YNFKEQ. CDR3: CASSPSPAGGLNEQFF. The CDR3 nucleotides are TGTGCCAGCAGCCCAAGCCCAGCGGGGGGGCTAAATGAGCAGTTCTTC.

V is TRBV4-3 and J is TRBJ1-2, with TRBD1 identical over 11 bases. The V gene's germline CDR1 is LGHNA and CDR2 YSLEER. V gave up 3 bases and J gave up 10 bases; unmatched junction bases: 10. The CDR3 consists of 15 residues. DNA for the CDR3: TGCGCCAGCAGCCATGGGACAGGGGGAGGGATGGTCTACACCTTC. This codes for CASSHGTGGGMVYTF.

This chain connects TRBV30 to TRBJ2-3; perhaps TRBD1 as D (5 bases). The CDR3 covers 13 residues. CDR1 GTSNPN and CDR2 SVGIG come from the germline V gene (reference sequence). V shed 6 bases and J shed 4 bases, with 14 bases lying between them. The DNA for the CDR3 is TGTGCCTGCCAGGGCGGAAGCTCAGATACGCAGTATTTT. Amino acids: CACQGGSSDTQYF.

The chain couples TRBV5-5 to TRBJ2-7; D might be TRBD1 (6 bases). Germline V lookup: CDR1 SGHKS, CDR2 YYEKEE (reference sequence). Trimming cost V 4 bases and J 5 bases, with 22 bases left between them. CDR3 length equals 16 residues. CDR3 bases: TGTGCCAGCAGCCACCCTGAGGCAGGGGTCATTGACGAGCAGTACTTC. It is translated as CASSHPEAGVIDEQYF.

The J gene is TRBJ2-7, the V gene TRBV5-6; D may be TRBD1 (6 bases). The germline CDR1 and CDR2 sequences are SGHDT and YYEEEE. V gave up 7 bases and J gave up 4 bases, with 21 bases separating them. The CDR3 sequence is 15 residues long. CDR3 sequence: CASGMYRDIRYEQYF. The CDR3 bases are TGTGCCAGCGGAATGTACCGGGACATCAGATACGAGCAGTACTTC. The whole variable domain, remainder taken from reference TRBV5-6 and TRBJ2-7, is DAGVTQSPTHLIKTRGQQVTLRCSPKSGHDTVSWYQQALGQGPQFIFQYYEEEERQRGNFPDRFSGHQFPNYSSELNVNALLLGDSALYLCASGMYRDIRYEQYFGPGTRLTVT.

CDR3 nucleotide sequence: TGTGCCAGCCAGGGCCAGCGGGGGGAAAACTACAATGAGCAGTTCTTC. Translation gives CASQGQRGENYNEQFF. This chain connects TRBV28 to TRBJ2-1; TRBD2 matches 9 bases. The CDR3 sequence is 16 residues long. V trimming: 8 bases; J trimming: 3 bases; junction bases outside the gene matches: 11. CDR1 and CDR2 (germline): MDHEN, SYDVKM.

The gene calls are TRBV30 and TRBJ1-1; D unresolved. Trimming removed 1 base from V and 6 bases from J, with 6 bases in between. CDR1 and CDR2 (germline): GTSNPN, SVGIG (reference sequence). This CDR3 region has 11 residues. CDR3 protein: CAWSGAAEAFF. The CDR3 region has the DNA TGTGCCTGGAGTGGGGCAGCTGAAGCTTTCTTT.

The gene calls are TRBV7-2 and TRBJ1-6; 8 positions agree with TRBD1. Germline CDR1 and CDR2: SGHTA and FQGNSA. V lost 5 bases, J lost 13 bases, and 10 bases stayed unmatched. The CDR3 sequence is 14 residues long. CDR3: CASSPQTGGRPLHF. The CDR3 region has the DNA TGTGCCAGCAGCCCACAAACAGGGGGGCGGCCCCTCCACTTT.

This clone was observed a few times. The chain couples TRBV28 to TRBJ2-1; TRBD1 matches 9 bases. The V and J ends lost 5 bases and 7 bases, in that order; junction bases with no gene match: 12. Germline V lookup: CDR1 MDHEN, CDR2 SYDVKM. This CDR3 region has 16 residues. The CDR3 sequence is CASSPLGQGVWNEQFF. The CDR3 region has the DNA TGTGCCAGCAGTCCTTTGGGACAGGGAGTATGGAATGAGCAGTTCTTC.

The gene calls are TRBV14 and TRBJ2-6; TRBD1 is a possible D gene (5 bases). In germline, CDR1 is SGHDN, CDR2 FVKESK. The CDR3 contains 16 residues. V lost 3 bases to trimming and J lost 0 bases, with 9 bases between them. CDR3 sequence (DNA): TGTGCCAGCAGCCAGTTAGGGGCCTCTGGGGCCAACGTCCTGACTTTC. It specifies CASSQLGASGANVLTF.

J is TRBJ1-5 and V is TRBV28, with 8 bases matching TRBD1. Per germline, CDR1 MDHEN and CDR2 SYDVKM. V lost 11 bases and J lost 0; bases outside the gene matches: 15. The CDR3 is 17 amino acids. The CDR3 DNA follows: TGTGCCTCCCTACAAACAGGGGGGCGTTATAGCAATCAGCCCCAGCATTTT. This encodes CASLQTGGRYSNQPQHF.

The V gene is TRBV2, the J gene TRBJ1-2, with a weak D call TRBD1 (5 bases). CDR1 is SNHLY and CDR2 is FYNNEI in the germline V gene. Between the trimmed V and J ends, which lost 8 bases and 12 bases, there was a span of 22 bases. The CDR3 contains 13 residues. CDR3 bases: TGTGCCAGCCTCCCCAGGACAATGGGTGGGGACACCTTC. Translation gives CASLPRTMGGDTF.

This rearrangement joins TRBV28 to TRBJ1-1; D call uncertain. V lost 2 bases to trimming and J lost 2 bases, with 15 bases between them. The CDR3 totals 16 residues. The germline V gene has CDR1 MDHEN and CDR2 SYDVKM. CDR3 in DNA: TGTGCCAGCAGTTTAGGTCTAGGAGACTTTAACACTGAAGCTTTCTTT. This encodes CASSLGLGDFNTEAFF. The full variable domain, with the rest looked up from reference TRBV28 and TRBJ1-1, is DVKVTQSSRYLVKRTGEKVFLECVQDMDHENMFWYRQDPGLGLRLIYFSYDVKMKEKGDIPEGYSVSREKKERFSLILESASTNQTSMYLCASSLGLGDFNTEAFFGQGTRLTVV.